Given below is one TCR beta chain in context. This entry is derived from a study of blood T cell repertoires in COVID-19. The CDR3 sequence is 15 residues long. V was pared by 1 base and J by 0 bases, with 10 bases between. Germline CDR1 reads SGHNT; CDR2 reads YYREEE (reference sequence). Data came from immunoSEQ multiplex PCR; TCRdb stores just in-frame clones and leaves some out. The sample has some 390,000 clones, approximately 90% seen once. Self-reported history from a screening survey and questionnaire set each donor's cohort. The sequenced material came from PBMCs or T cells enriched from blood (not recorded which). The source is a man aged 30 to 45 who had recovered from COVID-19. The V gene is TRBV5-4, the J gene TRBJ1-2; no clear D gene. CDR3: CASSLSAGANYGYTF. For the CDR3, the DNA is TGTGCCAGCAGCTTGTCCGCTGGAGCTAACTATGGCTACACCTTC.